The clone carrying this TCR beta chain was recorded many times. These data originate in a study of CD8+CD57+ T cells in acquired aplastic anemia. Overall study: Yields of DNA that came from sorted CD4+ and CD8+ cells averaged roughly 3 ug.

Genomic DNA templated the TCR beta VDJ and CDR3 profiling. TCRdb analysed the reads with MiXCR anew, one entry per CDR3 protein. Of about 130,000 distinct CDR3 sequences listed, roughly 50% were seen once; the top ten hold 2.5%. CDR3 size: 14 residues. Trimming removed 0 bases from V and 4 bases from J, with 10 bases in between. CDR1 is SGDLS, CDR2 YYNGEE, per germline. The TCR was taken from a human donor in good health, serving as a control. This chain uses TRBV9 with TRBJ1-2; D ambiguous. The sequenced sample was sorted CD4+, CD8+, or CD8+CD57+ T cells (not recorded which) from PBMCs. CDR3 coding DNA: TGTGCCAGCAGCGTAGGTTCCGGGTCCTATGGCTACACCTTC. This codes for CASSVGSGSYGYTF.